This TCR beta chain was observed in a study of T cells in Graves' hyperthyroidism and ophthalmopathy (dated by TCRdb to the late 2010s). In the study overall: To identify TCR V-J signatures that set the groups apart, the researchers used a discovery cohort of 100 or so patients, made up of some 41 with Graves' ophthalmopathy and 57 with stable Graves' hyperthyroidism. The paper describes TCR Vbeta CDR3 sequencing of around 130 peripheral blood samples, made up of fewer than 50 ophthalmopathy patients, around 78 hyperthyroidism patients and 17 progressor patients. The roughly 100 discovery patients were divided at random into training and test sets in a 7:3 ratio. The study also compared thyroid tissue and blood T-cell repertoires from a handful of Graves' hyperthyroidism patients. After sampling, hyperthyroidism patients received methimazole starting at 30 mg daily, and ophthalmopathy patients received high-dose intravenous methylprednisolone. Prospective prediction of ophthalmopathy was tested in an independent validation cohort consisting of fewer than 20 hyperthyroidism patients and some 16 patients who later progressed to ophthalmopathy. On the study overall, not on this receptor specifically: Sample size was not statistically predetermined, and blinding of investigators to group allocation was not performed. A model built on a 13 V-J signature distinguished ophthalmopathy from stable hyperthyroidism, reaching 85% to 90% sensitivity and about 81% specificity in cross-validation and 80%/75% in testing. Blood samples also contained most of the expanded thyroid clonotypes (frequency above 0.001), which suggests that blood repertoires may reflect thyroid immune responses. During validation, the model predicted progression to ophthalmopathy a median of about 6.5 months ahead of onset, with around 70% sensitivity and about 75% specificity.

A distance of 8 bases separates the germline ends of V and J, which lose 5 bases and 4 bases respectively. From the cysteine through the phenylalanine, the CDR3 covers 12 amino acids. Only the CDR3 region is kept as DNA, spanning 36 bases read in frame from base 1. CDR1 and CDR2 are drawn from the germline V gene (reference sequence): LGHDT, YNNKEL. The TCR beta CDR3 regions were amplified from the RNA transcripts. A first-round RT-PCR of the TCR CDR3 used the HTBI primer set with the Qiagen OneStep RT-PCR kit. Libraries were constructed in a second round of multiplex PCR, after which size selection and purification were carried out. The libraries were sequenced on an Illumina HiSeq2000 using paired-end 100 bp reads. As for the original processing: SOAPnuke was used to process the raw data, removing reads that contained adapters or uncalled bases, had a mean Phred below 15, or lacked an exact match to the constant primer or identifier. High-quality paired reads were merged using COPE v1.2.5, and each unique nucleotide sequence was defined as a clonotype. MiTCR v1.1 was used to align the clonotypes against IMGT TRBV, TRBD and TRBJ reference segments. The analysis included only V-J combinations with a frequency above 0.0001, which together covered 99% to 99.2% of the repertoires. The TCS score was defined as F50 (clonal expansion) divided by E x V (chaos), with BLOSUM62-based TCRdist calculated between CDR3 peptides within each V-J. Welch's t-statistics and random forest reduced 500 to 550 V-J features to roughly 13, which were used in a naive Bayes classifier (R e1071). Thyroid-blood repertoire similarity was quantified with the Morisita-Horn index. Through fastp at Q25 and MiXCR, TCRdb rebuilt clones from the public reads, retaining in-frame beta chains. Each entry merges the rows of one CDR3 protein and shows their most common DNA and genes. The V and J calls and clone size are TCRdb's, not the authors'. The sample table contains 480,000 or so distinct CDR3 sequences; only one count was recorded for 46% of them. Approximately 44% of the sample goes to the ten largest clones.

Ten or more counts support this clonotype. Which antigen it targets is not known. Base qualities are not provided; no much larger clone lies one nucleotide away. Exclusion was applied to patients with uncontrolled infections, other autoimmune diseases, pregnancy or lactation. Clinical symptoms, serum thyroxine and TRAb, thyroid ultrasound, and orbital computed tomography formed the basis for the diagnoses. Total RNA was extracted with Trizol reagent, and quality was checked on an Agilent 2100 Bioanalyzer. Sequencing was performed on peripheral blood or thyroid tissue (not recorded which). The chain couples TRBV3-1 to TRBJ2-5; TRBD2 is a possible D gene, resting on 6 matching bases. This clonotype originated in an adult woman with Graves' disease, either hyperthyroidism or ophthalmopathy (not recorded which). The base sequence is TGTGCCAGCAGCTACGGGAGAGAGACCCAGTACTTC. Translation gives CASSYGRETQYF.